This T cell receptor (beta chain) was found in a study of somatic mutations in cytotoxic T cells in rheumatoid arthritis. General study findings and limits: The identity of the antigens targeted by the expanded CD8+ clones remained unknown.

With respect to this clone: As yet, its antigen is unknown.

Isolating CD4+ and CD8+ cells involved positive magnetic bead selection on an AutoMACS. Their purity was then checked by flow cytometry. Sequencing was performed with immunoSEQ multiplex PCR; in TCRdb, only in-frame clones are kept and a portion is missing. The sample holds under 9,000 clones, 85% to 90% seen once. From germline, CDR1 is PRHDT and CDR2 FYEKMQ (reference sequence). V shed 3 bases, J shed 0 bases, and the junction held 4 bases outside the gene matches. This CDR3 has 16 amino acids. Sequenced sample: CD8+ T cells sorted from blood. The TCR comes from a woman in her seventies with rheumatoid arthritis. The chain couples TRBV13 to TRBJ2-2; 7 positions agree with TRBD2. The CDR3 loop reads CASSFQRGPNTGELFF. The CDR3 DNA reads as TGTGCCAGCAGCTTCCAGCGGGGCCCGAACACCGGGGAGCTGTTTTTT.